A single sample gave rise to the 17 T cell receptor beta chains below, sequenced in a study of blood T cells in healthy people across ages. For the second PCR, which ran for 7 to 11 cycles, a sample-barcoded 5' primer and a J-beta primer mix were used. TCRdb processed the 5' RACE reads anew with MiXCR; each CDR3 protein has one entry. The table includes about 1.5 million distinct CDR3 sequences, approximately 39% detected once. Sequencing input: blood. The receptors were sampled from a woman aged 18 to 35 in good health.

This clonotype was observed a handful of times. The rearrangement uses TRBV5-1 and TRBJ2-5; 8 bases match TRBD1. The junction had 4 bases not matched to a gene; V was cut back by 3 bases and J by 3 bases. CDR3 size: 14 residues. Germline CDR1 SGHRS, CDR2 YFSETQ. CDR3 DNA: TGCGCCAGCAGCTCGCCGACAGGGGAAGAGACCCAGTACTTC. Protein product: CASSSPTGEETQYF.

This clonotype was observed at least ten times. CDR3 DNA sequence: TGTGCCAGCAGCGTAGGGGGGCAGTCATACAATGAGCAGTTCTTC. As protein: CASSVGGQSYNEQFF. The chain uses TRBV9 and TRBJ2-1; maybe TRBD1 (6 bases). V lost 0 bases and J 4 bases, leaving 11 bases between the germline ends. CDR3 length equals 15 residues. CDR1 and CDR2 (germline): SGDLS, YYNGEE. The whole variable domain, remainder taken from reference TRBV9 and TRBJ2-1, is DSGVTQTPKHLITATGQRVTLRCSPRSGDLSVYWYQQSLDQGLQFLIQYYNGEERAKGNILERFSAQQFPDLHSELNLSSLELGDSALYFCASSVGGQSYNEQFFGPGTRLTVL.

The rearrangement uses TRBV19 and TRBJ1-2; D ambiguous. Germline assignment: CDR1 LNHDA and CDR2 SQIVND (reference sequence). CDR3 length: 14 residues. The ends were cut back, 3 bases at V and 4 bases at J, with 12 bases in the middle. The CDR3 bases are TGTGCCAGTAGTATGAGAGCGGACCTCTATGGCTACACCTTC. The encoded protein is CASSMRADLYGYTF.

This chain uses TRBV3-1 with TRBJ2-1; 9 bases match TRBD2. V lost 1 base to trimming and J lost 4 bases; unmatched junction nucleotides: 8. The CDR3 is 17 amino acids. Germline CDR1 LGHDT, CDR2 YNNKEL (reference sequence). Here the CDR3 DNA reads TGTGCCAGCAGCCAAGCGTTAGAACTAGCGGGTTACAATGAGCAGTTCTTC. Translating it yields CASSQALELAGYNEQFF.

The chain uses TRBV7-2 and TRBJ2-3, with D possibly called TRBD1 or TRBD2 (6 bases each). The CDR3 is 15 amino acids. Germline V gives CDR1 SGHTA, CDR2 FQGNSA. Trimming removed 2 bases at V and 2 bases at J, with 11 bases between. The DNA for the CDR3 is TGTGCCAGCAGCTTAAACGGGGGCCACACAGATACGCAGTATTTT. Translation: CASSLNGGHTDTQYF.

This clonotype appeared many times. The chain links TRBV29-1 to TRBJ1-5, with TRBD1 as a possible D gene (6 bases). CDR1 is SQVTM and CDR2 is ANQGSEA in the germline V gene. V was trimmed by 4 bases and J by 6 bases, leaving 13 bases between them. The CDR3 spans 13 residues. Written as DNA, the CDR3 is TGCAGCGTTGGGGCAGGGGATGGTCAGCCCCAGCATTTT. Its translation: CSVGAGDGQPQHF.

V is TRBV10-3 and J is TRBJ2-4; 7 bases line up with TRBD1. The CDR3 is 12 residues long. CDR1 is ENHRY and CDR2 is SYGVKD in the germline V gene. The V and J ends lost 6 bases and 15 bases, in that order; junction bases with no gene match: 11. The DNA of the CDR3 is TGTGCCATCAGCAGGGACAGAGACCAACCGTACTTC. Its translation: CAISRDRDQPYF.

The sample holds a few counts of this clonotype. The V gene is TRBV20-1, the J gene TRBJ2-3, with 7 bases aligning to TRBD2. Germline CDR1 reads DFQATT; CDR2 reads SNEGSKA (reference sequence). CDR3 length: 14 residues. The V gene end was trimmed by 6 bases and the J gene end by 2 bases; junction bases not matched to a gene: 8. CDR3 region: CSAQRGPVTDTQYF. CDR3 DNA sequence: TGCAGTGCGCAGCGGGGACCCGTCACAGATACGCAGTATTTT.

This clonotype was seen a handful of times. The chain couples TRBV27 to TRBJ2-1; 9 positions match TRBD1. V gave up 5 bases and J gave up 9 bases; unmatched junction bases: 11. Per the germline V gene, CDR1 is MNHEY and CDR2 is SMNVEV (reference sequence). This CDR3 has 15 residues. The CDR3 here is CASSERDRVGGEQFF. The CDR3 nucleotides read TGTGCCAGCAGTGAACGGGACAGGGTGGGTGGTGAGCAGTTCTTC.

The V call is TRBV4-1, the J call TRBJ2-5; D is perhaps TRBD1 or TRBD2 (5 bases each). The germline V gene encodes CDR1 MGHRA and CDR2 YSYEKL. This CDR3 is 15 amino acids long. V was shortened by 2 bases and J by 2 bases, with 12 bases between the two germline ends. The CDR3 sequence: CASSQWGSGQETQYF. The CDR3 DNA follows: TGCGCCAGCAGCCAATGGGGGAGCGGTCAAGAGACCCAGTACTTC.

The chain couples TRBV18 to TRBJ1-1; perhaps TRBD1 as D (5 bases). This CDR3 contains 16 residues. Trimming pared 6 bases from V and 4 bases from J, leaving 21 bases between. Per germline, CDR1 KGHSH and CDR2 LQKENI. The CDR3 reads CASSPTGPAGSTEAFF. CDR3 nucleotides: TGTGCCAGCTCCCCTACAGGACCCGCGGGGTCCACTGAAGCTTTCTTT.

This clonotype was seen only a few times. A read error may account for a junction end that differs from germline. The chain is built from TRBV4-3 and TRBJ2-7; 9 bases are a match to TRBD1. The CDR3 loop spans 14 amino acids. Germline CDR1 is LGHNA and CDR2 is YSLEER. As DNA, the CDR3 is TGCGCCAACAGCCTCGGGACAGGGACCTACGAGCAGTACTTC. Its translation is CANSLGTGTYEQYF.

The chain combines TRBV18 with TRBJ2-1, with D tentatively TRBD2 (5 bases). V lost 4 bases to trimming and J lost 6 bases, with 13 bases between them. This CDR3 is built from 14 residues. Germline V lookup: CDR1 KGHSH, CDR2 LQKENI. The CDR3 coding sequence is TGTGCCAGCTCACAGGGCTTCGGGGTCAATGAGCAGTTCTTC. Translated: CASSQGFGVNEQFF.

This chain uses TRBV30 with TRBJ2-3; 9 bases line up with TRBD2. V was clipped by 1 base and J by 0 bases; unmatched bases: 2. CDR1 is GTSNPN and CDR2 is SVGIG in the germline V gene (reference sequence). This CDR3 comprises 15 residues. CDR3 loop: CAWSELAGSTDTQYF. DNA for the CDR3: TGTGCCTGGAGTGAACTAGCGGGCAGCACAGATACGCAGTATTTT.

This clonotype was counted between two and nine times. Just one base apart from a much larger clone, this may be a read error. The genes are TRBV7-2 and TRBJ2-5; no clear D gene. Gene TRBJ2-7 matches the end of the DNA better, so the J call may be wrong. This CDR3 spans 11 amino acids. Germline V gene lookup returns CDR1 SGHTA and CDR2 FQGNSA. This CDR3 reads CASGFYYEQYF. CDR3 coding DNA: TGTGCCAGCGGCTTCTACTACGAGCAGTACTTC.

V and J are TRBV20-1 and TRBJ2-4, with D possibly matching TRBD2 (6 bases). Germline V gives CDR1 DFQATT, CDR2 SNEGSKA (reference sequence). CDR3 length: 14 residues. V gave up 4 bases and J gave up 8 bases, with 18 bases separating them. The CDR3 loop reads CSATGGTPLDIQYF. The DNA for the CDR3 is TGCAGTGCTACCGGCGGGACCCCGTTGGACATTCAGTACTTC.

This clonotype occurred a few times. V is TRBV28 and J is TRBJ1-5, with D possibly TRBD1 on 5 matching bases. This CDR3 has 16 amino acids. Trimming removed 2 bases from V and 1 base from J, with 12 bases in between. CDR1 is MDHEN, CDR2 SYDVKM, per germline. CDR3: CASSLGGLVSNQPQHF. The DNA of the CDR3 is TGTGCCAGCAGTTTAGGGGGTTTGGTAAGCAATCAGCCCCAGCATTTT.